Below are 29 T cell receptor beta chains sequenced from a single sample in a study of early T cells in non-severe SARS-CoV-2 infection. TCRdb re-called the 5' RACE reads through MiXCR, storing one row per CDR3 protein. The repertoire consists of 60,000 to 80,000 distinct CDR3 sequences, with over 9% occurring once and the leading ten covering 3.5% to 5%. The sequencing sample was made of whole blood. Source of these receptors: an adult who was a healthcare worker with PCR-confirmed SARS-CoV-2 infection or an uninfected control (not recorded which).

The V call is TRBV7-9, the J call TRBJ2-5; a weak D match, TRBD2 (5 bases). The CDR3 runs 15 residues. Trimming left V 4 bases short and J 1 base short, with 13 bases between. Germline values: CDR1 SEHNR, CDR2 FQNEAQ (reference sequence). The CDR3 loop reads CASSSLSGTQETQYF. In DNA form, the CDR3 reads TGTGCCAGCAGCTCTTTGAGCGGAACCCAAGAGACCCAGTACTTC.

This clonotype was recorded many times. The J gene is TRBJ1-4, the V gene TRBV20-1; D might be TRBD1 (6 bases). This CDR3 is 14 amino acids long. V dropped 5 bases and J dropped 3 bases, with 13 bases sitting between them. Germline CDR1 reads DFQATT; CDR2 reads SNEGSKA (reference sequence). The CDR3 spells CSAPRTDSNEKLFF. CDR3 bases: TGCAGTGCTCCCCGGACAGACTCTAATGAAAAACTGTTTTTT.

V and J are TRBV27 and TRBJ2-1; D remains ambiguous. The germline V gene encodes CDR1 MNHEY and CDR2 SMNVEV (reference sequence). The CDR3 consists of 15 residues. The V end was cut by 0 bases, the J end by 7 bases, with 13 bases between. CDR3 sequence: CASSLSHPQYNEQFF. CDR3 DNA sequence: TGTGCCAGCAGTTTATCCCACCCCCAGTATAATGAGCAGTTCTTC.

This clonotype was counted a few times. The chain carries TRBV19 and TRBJ1-5, with no clear D. From germline, CDR1 is LNHDA and CDR2 SQIVND (reference sequence). Trimming removed 2 bases from V and 6 bases from J, with 11 bases in between. The CDR3 sequence is 14 residues long. The CDR3 coding sequence is TGTGCCAGTAGTATATCGATCCGGGGTCAGCCCCAGCATTTT. This codes for CASSISIRGQPQHF.

V usage is TRBV10-3 and J usage is TRBJ2-5; D is uncertain. V lost 2 bases and J 1 base, leaving 8 bases between the germline ends. This CDR3 contains 14 residues. Germline V gene data show CDR1 as ENHRY and CDR2 as SYGVKD. CDR3 sequence (DNA): TGTGCCATCAGTGAGGCGGCAGCCCAAGAGACCCAGTACTTC. This encodes CAISEAAAQETQYF.

This clonotype was observed a few times. This rearrangement joins TRBV29-1 to TRBJ2-5; TRBD2 might be the D (5 bases). The V gene's germline CDR1 is SQVTM and CDR2 ANQGSEA. CDR3 length: 11 residues. The V gene lost 4 bases and the J gene lost 5 bases, with 8 bases spanning the gap. In nucleotides, the CDR3 is TGCAGCGTTGGAGGGAGTGAGACCCAGTACTTC. Translated, it gives CSVGGSETQYF.

This clonotype has just a few counts. The chain has TRBV3-1 and TRBJ2-2; no reliable D call. There are 12 residues in the CDR3. In germline, CDR1 is LGHDT, CDR2 YNNKEL (reference sequence). Between the trimmed V and J ends, which lost 1 base and 4 bases, there was a span of 1 base. CDR3 residues: CASSQGTGELFF. The DNA of the CDR3 is TGTGCCAGCAGCCAAGGCACCGGGGAGCTGTTTTTT.

V usage is TRBV4-2 and J usage is TRBJ2-1, with 11 bases matching TRBD2. V shed 4 bases and J 2 bases; nucleotides not matched to a gene: 4. The V gene's germline CDR1 is LGHNA and CDR2 YNFKEQ. CDR3 length equals 16 residues. CDR3 bases: TGTGCCAGCAGCCGAGCGACTAGCGGGACCTACAATGAGCAGTTCTTC. It specifies CASSRATSGTYNEQFF.

V and J are TRBV2 and TRBJ1-1, with D hard to call. CDR1 SNHLY and CDR2 FYNNEI come from the germline V gene. The ends were cut back, 5 bases at V and 1 base at J, with 8 bases in the middle. The CDR3 contains 13 residues. This CDR3 reads CASSSQSNTEAFF. In DNA, the CDR3 is TGTGCCAGCAGTTCTCAGTCGAACACTGAAGCTTTCTTT. Filled out from reference TRBV2 and TRBJ1-1, the complete variable domain reads EPEVTQTPSHQVTQMGQEVILRCVPISNHLYFYWYRQILGQKVEFLVSFYNNEISEKSEIFDDQFSVERPDGSNFTLKIRSTKLEDSAMYFCASSSQSNTEAFFGQGTRLTVV.

This clonotype was recorded a few times. This chain links TRBV29-1 with TRBJ1-1, with D perhaps matching TRBD1 (5 bases). The ends were cut back, 3 bases at V and 1 base at J, with 12 bases in the middle. CDR1 and CDR2 from the germline V gene are SQVTM and ANQGSEA. There are 14 residues in the CDR3. CDR3 in amino acids: CSVERMRGNTEAFF. CDR3 DNA sequence: TGCAGCGTTGAGAGGATGAGGGGGAACACTGAAGCTTTCTTT.

This clonotype was seen many times. The gene calls are TRBV28 and TRBJ2-7; D remains ambiguous. V lost 8 bases and J lost 0, with 20 bases in between. The germline CDR1 and CDR2 sequences are MDHEN and SYDVKM. The CDR3 runs 16 residues. The CDR3 here is CASRTHSPSDSYEQYF. The CDR3 region has the DNA TGTGCCAGCCGCACACACTCACCTTCGGACTCCTACGAGCAGTACTTC.

This clonotype has a handful of counts. The rearrangement uses TRBV28 and TRBJ2-3; D is possibly TRBD2 (5 bases). CDR1 and CDR2 (germline): MDHEN, SYDVKM. V lost 3 bases and J 6 bases, leaving 13 bases between the germline ends. The CDR3 is 14 residues long. The CDR3 DNA reads as TGTGCCAGCAGTTTTTACCCCGGCGGGGATACGCAGTATTTT. This sequence encodes CASSFYPGGDTQYF.

There are many counts of this clonotype. The chain uses TRBV20-1 and TRBJ2-5, with D possibly called TRBD1 or TRBD2 (6 bases each). The CDR3 is made up of 13 amino acids. Germline CDR1 is DFQATT and CDR2 is SNEGSKA (reference sequence). The ends were cut back, 5 bases at V and 5 bases at J, with 15 bases in the middle. The CDR3 is CSAARGGWETQYF. The CDR3 coding sequence is TGCAGTGCTGCCAGGGGAGGCTGGGAGACCCAGTACTTC.

This clonotype was detected ten times or more. The V and J genes are TRBV5-6 and TRBJ2-7; 12 bases line up with TRBD1. V was clipped by 4 bases and J by 4 bases; unmatched bases: 6. Germline V gene sequence: CDR1 SGHDT, CDR2 YYEEEE. The CDR3 runs 15 residues. CDR3 amino acids: CASSRGTGGRYEQYF. DNA of the CDR3: TGTGCCAGCAGCCGTGGGACAGGGGGCAGATACGAGCAGTACTTC.

In this sample, this clonotype turned up many times. The rearrangement joins TRBV28 to TRBJ2-1, with D tentatively TRBD2 (6 bases). The CDR3 consists of 15 residues. Trimming took off 7 bases at V and 2 bases at J, with 15 bases between the two ends. Germline V gene lookup returns CDR1 MDHEN and CDR2 SYDVKM. The CDR3 region has the DNA TGTGCCAGCACCGGAGGAGGGGTCACCTACAATGAGCAGTTCTTC. It specifies CASTGGGVTYNEQFF. Based on the CDR3 plus reference TRBV28 and TRBJ2-1, the full variable domain is DVKVTQSSRYLVKRTGEKVFLECVQDMDHENMFWYRQDPGLGLRLIYFSYDVKMKEKGDIPEGYSVSREKKERFSLILESASTNQTSMYLCASTGGGVTYNEQFFGPGTRLTVL.

V gene TRBV3-1 combines with J gene TRBJ2-1; D may be TRBD1 or TRBD2 (6 bases each). The CDR3 runs to 16 residues. In germline, CDR1 is LGHDT, CDR2 YNNKEL (reference sequence). With 4 bases removed from V and 2 bases from J, the gap between germline ends came to 15 bases. DNA for the CDR3: TGTGCCAGCAGCCTCGAGGGGGGACAAGCCTACAATGAGCAGTTCTTC. Its translation is CASSLEGGQAYNEQFF.

V gene TRBV28 combines with J gene TRBJ2-7; 8 bases match TRBD2. The germline CDR1 and CDR2 sequences are MDHEN and SYDVKM. There are 20 residues in the CDR3. Unmatched junction bases numbered 24, after V lost 8 bases and J lost 0 bases. The CDR3 DNA sequence: TGTGCCAGCTCGGATTCCGGGAGGCAAGCGGGAGAGGGCAGCTCCTACGAGCAGTACTTC. Protein sequence: CASSDSGRQAGEGSSYEQYF.

This clonotype was detected ten times or more. V and J are TRBV3-1 and TRBJ2-7; D is ambiguous. V was shortened by 2 bases and J by 1 base, with 12 bases between the two germline ends. This CDR3 spans 15 amino acids. Germline CDR1 and CDR2: LGHDT and YNNKEL (reference sequence). The CDR3 region has the DNA TGTGCCAGCAGCCAACGCTATGGCGGTTCCTACGAGCAGTACTTC. It translates to CASSQRYGGSYEQYF.

This clonotype was picked up many times. The chain links TRBV7-3 to TRBJ2-6; perhaps TRBD1 as D (6 bases). CDR3 length: 15 residues. Trimming cost V 3 bases and J 2 bases, with 8 bases left between them. The V gene's germline CDR1 is SGHTA and CDR2 FQGTGA. The CDR3, as DNA: TGTGCCAGCAGCTTTACAGGGCCTGGGGCCAACGTCCTGACTTTC. Amino acid sequence: CASSFTGPGANVLTF.

This clonotype was counted ten times or more. The chain carries TRBV5-4 and TRBJ2-1; maybe TRBD2 (6 bases). Trimming removed 6 bases at V and 5 bases at J, with 18 bases between. The CDR3 totals 15 residues. CDR1 SGHNT and CDR2 YYREEE come from the germline V gene (reference sequence). The CDR3 sequence: CASTSGGRGDNEQFF. Here the CDR3 DNA reads TGTGCCAGCACCTCAGGAGGGCGGGGCGACAATGAGCAGTTCTTC.

The table lists this clonotype with many counts. The chain employs TRBV2 and TRBJ2-7; the D gene could be TRBD1 or TRBD2 (5 bases each). The CDR3 is 13 amino acids. Germline V gives CDR1 SNHLY, CDR2 FYNNEI. The V end was cut by 6 bases, the J end by 5 bases, with 14 bases between. CDR3 sequence: CASSAPGPHEQYF. The CDR3 DNA is TGTGCCAGCAGCGCCCCGGGACCTCACGAGCAGTACTTC. Using reference TRBV2 and TRBJ2-7 for the parts outside the CDR3, the full variable domain is EPEVTQTPSHQVTQMGQEVILRCVPISNHLYFYWYRQILGQKVEFLVSFYNNEISEKSEIFDDQFSVERPDGSNFTLKIRSTKLEDSAMYFCASSAPGPHEQYFGPGTRLTVT.

This chain joins TRBV2 and TRBJ2-5; D possibly corresponds to TRBD2 (5 bases). Germline CDR1 and CDR2: SNHLY and FYNNEI. The CDR3 is 14 amino acids. Trimming took 7 bases from V and 6 from J, leaving 18 bases between them. The CDR3 here is CASIIERALQTQYF. CDR3 in DNA: TGTGCCAGCATTATTGAGAGGGCGCTTCAGACCCAGTACTTC.

The rearrangement links TRBV30 to TRBJ1-4; D is unclear. The CDR3 has 13 amino acids. Germline V gives CDR1 GTSNPN, CDR2 SVGIG (reference sequence). Trimming left V 0 bases short and J 5 bases short, with 7 bases between. CDR3 in DNA: TGTGCCTGGAGTGTTCAGGTCAATGAAAAACTGTTTTTT. The encoded protein is CAWSVQVNEKLFF.

This clonotype was seen only a few times. The chain has TRBV19 and TRBJ1-1; D not certain. V lost 0 bases and J lost 5, with 10 bases in between. The CDR3 sequence is 14 residues long. Per germline, CDR1 LNHDA and CDR2 SQIVND (reference sequence). The CDR3 is CASSIDYRGTEAFF. The CDR3 DNA follows: TGTGCCAGTAGTATAGACTACAGAGGGACTGAAGCTTTCTTT.

This clonotype has ten or more counts. DNA for the CDR3: TGTGCCAGCAGTACTGATAGCGGACGGAACACCGGGGAGCTGTTTTTT. Residues: CASSTDSGRNTGELFF. The chain is built from TRBV6-2 or TRBV6-3 and TRBJ2-2, with D possibly being TRBD2 (6 bases). The CDR3 is made up of 16 amino acids. Trimming removed 5 bases at V and 1 base at J, with 14 bases between. Germline V gene lookup returns CDR1 MNHEY and CDR2 SVGEGT.

This clonotype was counted ten times or more. The rearrangement uses TRBV7-9 and TRBJ2-5, with D unresolved. Deletions cut 1 base from V and 1 base from J, with 10 bases between. CDR3 length: 15 residues. Germline-derived CDR1 and CDR2 are SEHNR and FQNEAQ (reference sequence). The CDR3 is CASSLVWAPQETQYF. The CDR3 coding sequence is TGTGCCAGCAGCTTAGTCTGGGCCCCCCAAGAGACCCAGTACTTC. The entire variable domain, with the rest obtained from reference TRBV7-9 and TRBJ2-5, is as follows: DTGVSQNPRHKITKRGQNVTFRCDPISEHNRLYWYRQTLGQGPEFLTYFQNEAQLEKSRLLSDRFSAERPKGSFSTLEIQRTEQGDSAMYLCASSLVWAPQETQYFGPGTRLLVL.

This chain uses TRBV5-5 with TRBJ2-5, with 9 bases lining up with TRBD1. CDR1 is SGHKS and CDR2 is YYEKEE in the germline V gene (reference sequence). With 4 bases clipped from V and 6 bases from J, the junction kept 10 bases outside the gene matches. This CDR3 has 15 residues. DNA for the CDR3: TGTGCCAGCAGCAAGCCTTCACAGGGGGCCAAGACCCAGTACTTC. Its protein is CASSKPSQGAKTQYF.

This clonotype was counted only a few times. In DNA, the CDR3 is TGTGCCTGGAGTAAGGGGAGGTTGGAGACCCAGTACTTC. Amino acid sequence: CAWSKGRLETQYF. V is TRBV30 and J is TRBJ2-5, with D possibly being TRBD2 (6 bases). There are 13 residues in the CDR3. Germline V gene data show CDR1 as GTSNPN and CDR2 as SVGIG (reference sequence). V was clipped by 2 bases and J by 5 bases, with 12 bases between them.

Concerning this clonotype itself: A much larger clone is a single base away; this may be a read error. The final CDR3 position lacks the conserved phenylalanine or tryptophan, pointing to a likely read error. The V call is TRBV9, the J call TRBJ2-1; 8 bases are shared with TRBD2. After removal of 3 bases from V and 4 bases from J, the junction contained 15 bases not matched to a gene. There are 18 residues in the CDR3. Germline V gives CDR1 SGDLS, CDR2 YYNGEE. CDR3 sequence (DNA): TGTGCCAGCAGCGCCAAGAATAGCGGGAACGCTCGTTACAATGAGCAGTTCTCC. Its protein is CASSAKNSGNARYNEQFS.